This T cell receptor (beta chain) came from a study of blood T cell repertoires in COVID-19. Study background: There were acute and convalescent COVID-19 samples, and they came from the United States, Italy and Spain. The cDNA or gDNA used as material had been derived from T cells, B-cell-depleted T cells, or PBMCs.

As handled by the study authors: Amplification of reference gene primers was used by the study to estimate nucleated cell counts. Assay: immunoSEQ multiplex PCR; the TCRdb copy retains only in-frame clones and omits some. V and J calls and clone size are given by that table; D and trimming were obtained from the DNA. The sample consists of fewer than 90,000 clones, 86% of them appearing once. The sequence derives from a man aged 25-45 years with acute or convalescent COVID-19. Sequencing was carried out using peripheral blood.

In DNA, the CDR3 is TGTGCCAGCAGGTTTACGGGGGGCCTTGGAAACACCATATATTTT. Translated, it gives CASRFTGGLGNTIYF. The chain links TRBV7-2 to TRBJ1-3; the D gene is possibly TRBD1 (6 bases). Germline CDR1 reads SGHTA; CDR2 reads FQGNSA. Trimming removed 6 bases at V and 3 bases at J, with 15 bases between. The CDR3 has 15 amino acids.